The entry below gives a single T cell receptor beta chain sequence along with its context. The antigen is unknown. What was sequenced were expressed TCRB transcripts, since all of the isolated RNA had been reverse transcribed. Libraries were prepared by immunoSEQ multiplex PCR; TCRdb keeps only in-frame clonotypes and omits some of them. The sample includes a few hundred thousand clones, roughly 9.8% of them seen just once. This record comes from a study of beta chain features in type 1 diabetes. Study observations and caveats: Shortening that was moderate but significant affected the TCRB CDR3s of Type 1 diabetes patients in all four CD4+ subsets.

Germline V gives CDR1 SGHVS, CDR2 FQNEAQ. V was pared by 5 bases and J by 5 bases, with 7 bases of the junction left unmatched. The CDR3 covers 14 residues. Sequencing used central memory CD4+ T cells from blood. This receptor was taken from a man aged 30-40 years with type 1 diabetes. The rearrangement uses TRBV7-8 and TRBJ1-1, with 8 bases lining up with TRBD1. CDR3: CASSTRTGRTEAFF. CDR3 DNA sequence: TGTGCCAGCAGCACCCGGACAGGGCGGACTGAAGCTTTCTTT. The whole variable domain, remainder taken from reference TRBV7-8 and TRBJ1-1, is GAGVSQSPRYKVAKRGQDVALRCDPISGHVSLFWYQQALGQGPEFLTYFQNEAQLDKSGLPSDRFFAERPEGSVSTLKIQRTQQEDSAVYLCASSTRTGRTEAFFGQGTRLTVV.